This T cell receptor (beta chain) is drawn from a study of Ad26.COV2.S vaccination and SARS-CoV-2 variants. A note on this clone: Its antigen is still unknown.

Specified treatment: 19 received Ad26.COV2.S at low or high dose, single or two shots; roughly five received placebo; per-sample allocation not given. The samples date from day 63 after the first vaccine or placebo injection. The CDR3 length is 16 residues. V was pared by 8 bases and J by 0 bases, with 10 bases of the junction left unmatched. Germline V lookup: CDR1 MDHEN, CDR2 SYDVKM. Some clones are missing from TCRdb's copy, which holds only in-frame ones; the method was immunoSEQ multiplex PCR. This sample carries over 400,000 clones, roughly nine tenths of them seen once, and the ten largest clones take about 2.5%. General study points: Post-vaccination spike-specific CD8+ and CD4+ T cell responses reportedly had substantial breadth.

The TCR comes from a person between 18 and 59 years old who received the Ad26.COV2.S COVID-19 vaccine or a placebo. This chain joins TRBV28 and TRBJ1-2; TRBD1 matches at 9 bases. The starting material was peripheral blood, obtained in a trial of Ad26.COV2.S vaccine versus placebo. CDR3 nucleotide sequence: TGTGCCAGCGGGGGGGACAGGGCGAGGTCTAACTATGGCTACACCTTC. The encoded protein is CASGGDRARSNYGYTF.